The 21 T cell receptor beta chains below were found in one sample sequenced in a study of human T cells and chemical hapten exposure. Time point described: patch test 3, about 24 weeks after DPC sensitization. Treatment given: therapeutic diphenylcyclopropenone sensitization with weekly scalp DPC. One entry per CDR3 protein results from TCRdb running MiXCR on the RACE reads. This repertoire shows 99,000 or so distinct CDR3 sequences, 30% to 35% found once; its top ten account for around 2.7%. Sample: whole blood, taken in connection with sensitization to the hapten diphenylcyclopropenone (DPC). The receptors were gathered from a man between 35 and 55 years old with alopecia areata. Some clones in this sample may be carry-over from other donors' samples.

The chain employs TRBV6-5 and TRBJ2-7; the match to TRBD2 covers 14 bases. The CDR3 runs 16 residues. From germline, CDR1 is MNHEY and CDR2 SVGAGI. The ends lost 0 bases at V and 6 bases at J; junction bases unmatched: 4. CDR3 sequence: CASSYSGTSGSGEQYF. The CDR3 DNA sequence: TGTGCCAGCAGTTACTCAGGGACTAGCGGGAGCGGCGAGCAGTACTTC.

This chain uses TRBV10-3 with TRBJ2-1; D may be TRBD2 (5 bases). Germline CDR1 ENHRY, CDR2 SYGVKD. CDR3 length: 14 amino acids. Trimming stripped 8 bases from V and 7 bases from J, with 18 bases between. The CDR3: CAIFDGVTLNEQFF. DNA of the CDR3: TGTGCCATCTTCGACGGGGTGACCTTGAATGAGCAGTTCTTC.

The rearrangement uses TRBV20-1 and TRBJ2-3; 8 positions agree with TRBD2. The germline CDR1 and CDR2 sequences are DFQATT and SNEGSKA (reference sequence). Trimming at V came to 0 bases and at J to 4 bases, leaving 6 bases not matched to a gene. This CDR3 contains 15 residues. The CDR3, as DNA: TGCAGTGCTAGAGATGGCGGGACTAGTCCAGATACGCAGTATTTT. Protein product: CSARDGGTSPDTQYF.

This clonotype turned up a few times. V and J are TRBV4-3 and TRBJ1-1; D gene unclear. CDR3 length equals 13 residues. The V gene's germline CDR1 is LGHNA and CDR2 YSLEER. The V and J ends lost 0 bases and 6 bases respectively, with 8 bases between them. The CDR3 bases are TGCGCCAGCAGCCAAGATGTCATCTCTGAAGCTTTCTTT. This encodes CASSQDVISEAFF.

The J gene is TRBJ2-3, the V gene TRBV7-2; 11 bases are shared with TRBD1. The CDR3 contains 16 residues. The germline V gene has CDR1 SGHTA and CDR2 FQGNSA. After removal of 4 bases from V and 6 bases from J, the junction contained 9 bases not matched to a gene. CDR3 residues: CASSSGGQGVVDTQYF. The CDR3 DNA follows: TGTGCCAGCAGCTCAGGGGGACAGGGGGTTGTTGATACGCAGTATTTT. Looking up the rest from reference TRBV7-2 and TRBJ2-3 gives the full variable domain: GAGVSQSPSNKVTEKGKDVELRCDPISGHTALYWYRQSLGQGLEFLIYFQGNSAPDKSGLPSDRFSAERTGGSVSTLTIQRTQQEDSAVYLCASSSGGQGVVDTQYFGPGTRLTVL.

This clonotype has more than one count but fewer than ten. The genes are TRBV13 and TRBJ2-3; 11 positions match TRBD1. CDR1 and CDR2 (germline): PRHDT, FYEKMQ (reference sequence). This CDR3 spans 18 amino acids. The V and J ends lost 5 bases and 3 bases, in that order; junction bases with no gene match: 13. The CDR3 nucleotides read TGTGCCAGCAGCATCTCTTTCGGACAGGGGGCGCTTACAGATACGCAGTATTTT. This gives the protein CASSISFGQGALTDTQYF.

This clonotype was counted once. The chain employs TRBV7-6 and TRBJ2-3; no clear D. The CDR3 runs 16 residues. Trimming removed 1 base at V and 4 bases at J, with 15 bases between. The germline CDR1 and CDR2 sequences are SGHVS and FNYEAQ. The CDR3 sequence: CASSLGFDYFADTQYF. The CDR3 nucleotides are TGTGCCAGCAGCTTAGGTTTTGATTATTTCGCAGATACGCAGTATTTT.

This clonotype came up a few times. The V call is TRBV27, the J call TRBJ2-5; 10 bases agree with TRBD1. Trimming removed 2 bases from V and 3 bases from J; junction bases left unmatched: 3. CDR1 MNHEY and CDR2 SMNVEV come from the germline V gene (reference sequence). CDR3 length: 15 amino acids. CDR3 sequence: CASSLQGTGEETQYF. The DNA for the CDR3 is TGTGCCAGCAGTTTACAAGGGACAGGGGAAGAGACCCAGTACTTC.

The chain recombines TRBV4-2 with TRBJ2-3, with TRBD2 matching 13 bases. The CDR3 is made up of 16 amino acids. V trimming: 0 bases; J trimming: 4 bases; junction bases outside the gene matches: 1. Germline V gene lookup returns CDR1 LGHNA and CDR2 YNFKEQ. CDR3 bases: TGTGCCAGCAGCCAAGATGGGACTAGCGGGGCAGATACGCAGTATTTT. As protein: CASSQDGTSGADTQYF.

The gene calls are TRBV20-1 and TRBJ2-7; 14 nucleotides agree with TRBD2. Trimming removed 6 bases from V and 5 bases from J; junction bases left unmatched: 6. The germline V gene encodes CDR1 DFQATT and CDR2 SNEGSKA (reference sequence). This CDR3 is built from 14 residues. The CDR3 here is CSARTSGRTDEQYF. The CDR3 nucleotides are TGCAGTGCCCGGACTAGCGGGAGGACGGACGAGCAGTACTTC.

This clonotype has more than one count but fewer than ten. J is TRBJ2-2 and V is TRBV7-3; 8 bases are shared with TRBD2. The V segment lost 5 bases and the J segment 6 bases; nucleotides outside the gene matches: 11. Germline assignment: CDR1 SGHTA and CDR2 FQGTGA. The length of the CDR3 is 16 residues. The CDR3 DNA is TGTGCCAGCAGCCCGAGACTAGCGAGAAACGCCGGGGAGCTGTTTTTT. Protein sequence: CASSPRLARNAGELFF.

This clonotype has only a few counts. This chain joins TRBV4-3 and TRBJ1-5; D perhaps matches TRBD1 (5 bases). The V end lost 0 bases, the J end lost 7 bases, and 7 bases lay between the germline ends. CDR3 length: 13 residues. Germline CDR1 LGHNA, CDR2 YSLEER. Written as DNA, the CDR3 is TGCGCCAGCAGCCAAGACGCAGGGCAGCCCCAGCATTTT. Translation gives CASSQDAGQPQHF.

This clonotype was counted only a few times. The rearrangement uses TRBV7-2 and TRBJ2-1; no clear D gene. Germline V gives CDR1 SGHTA, CDR2 FQGNSA. The CDR3 contains 15 residues. The V end lost 6 bases, the J end lost 9 bases, and 21 bases lay between the germline ends. CDR3 amino acids: CASRRMPSFMGEQFF. CDR3 DNA sequence: TGTGCCAGCAGGCGTATGCCCTCGTTTATGGGTGAGCAGTTCTTC. The entire variable domain, with the rest obtained from reference TRBV7-2 and TRBJ2-1, is as follows: GAGVSQSPSNKVTEKGKDVELRCDPISGHTALYWYRQSLGQGLEFLIYFQGNSAPDKSGLPSDRFSAERTGGSVSTLTIQRTQQEDSAVYLCASRRMPSFMGEQFFGPGTRLTVL.

The CDR3 is CASRTGQGVEKLFF. The CDR3 DNA is TGTGCCAGCAGAACGGGACAGGGAGTTGAAAAACTGTTTTTT. The V call is TRBV2, the J call TRBJ1-4; 9 nucleotides agree with TRBD1. The CDR3 loop spans 14 amino acids. The ends lost 6 bases at V and 7 bases at J; junction bases unmatched: 6. The V gene's germline CDR1 is SNHLY and CDR2 FYNNEI.

The J gene is TRBJ2-7, the V gene TRBV7-9, with TRBD2 identical over 7 bases. This CDR3 contains 14 residues. V lost 3 bases and J lost 4; bases outside the gene matches: 6. CDR1 and CDR2 (germline): SEHNR, FQNEAQ (reference sequence). CDR3 protein: CASSFMGGDYEQYV. DNA for the CDR3: TGTGCCAGCAGCTTCATGGGAGGGGATTACGAGCAGTACGTC.

This clonotype was observed a few times. The J gene is TRBJ2-3, the V gene TRBV19; 8 bases agree with TRBD2. With V trimmed by 4 bases and J by 8 bases, 14 bases remained unmatched. The germline V gene has CDR1 LNHDA and CDR2 SQIVND (reference sequence). The CDR3 length is 16 residues. The CDR3 reads CASSTSGSTVFGTQYF. In nucleotides, the CDR3 is TGTGCCAGTAGTACCAGCGGGAGTACGGTTTTCGGTACGCAGTATTTT.

The rearrangement joins TRBV14 to TRBJ2-7, with unresolved D. The CDR3 length is 13 residues. The germline V and J ends were trimmed by 1 base and 2 bases, with 6 bases remaining between them. Germline V gives CDR1 SGHDN, CDR2 FVKESK. The CDR3 DNA follows: TGTGCCAGCAGCCAAGGATCGCCCTACGAGCAGTACGTC. It encodes CASSQGSPYEQYV.

This clonotype was observed a few times. This chain connects TRBV12-5 to TRBJ2-1; 16 nucleotides line up with TRBD2. The CDR3 length is 16 residues. In germline, CDR1 is LGHNT, CDR2 FRNRAP. Germline trimming cut 4 bases from V and 8 bases from J; bases unmatched to any gene: 5. In DNA form, the CDR3 reads TGTGCTAGTGGTTCGGGACTAGCGGGAGGGTTGGATGAGCAGTTCTTC. Residues: CASGSGLAGGLDEQFF.

In this sample, this clonotype turned up a few times. The gene calls are TRBV5-1 and TRBJ2-3; no reliable D call. CDR1 and CDR2 (germline): SGHRS, YFSETQ. The CDR3 has 14 residues. The V end lost 0 bases, the J end lost 5 bases, and 10 bases lay between the germline ends. For the CDR3, the DNA is TGCGCCAGCAGCTTGGGGCAGAGTGGAGATACGCAGTATTTT. Translation gives CASSLGQSGDTQYF.

The chain links TRBV12-3 or TRBV12-4 to TRBJ2-3; no clear D gene. Trimming removed 3 bases from V and 2 bases from J, with 12 bases in between. The CDR3 spans 15 residues. Here the CDR3 DNA reads TGTGCCAGCAGTTTTACGATTACCCCCACAGATACGCAGTATTTT. It yields the protein CASSFTITPTDTQYF.

This clonotype was counted between two and nine times. V and J are TRBV6-2 or TRBV6-3 and TRBJ2-3; D ambiguous. The CDR3 contains 14 residues. Germline values: CDR1 MNHEY, CDR2 SVGEGT. The V end was cut by 2 bases, the J end by 9 bases, with 15 bases between. CDR3 region: CASSYDYLGETQYF. Here the CDR3 DNA reads TGTGCCAGCAGTTACGATTATTTAGGAGAAACGCAGTATTTT.